A selection of T cell receptor beta chains follows, all from one sample in a study of blood T cell repertoires in COVID-19. The data were produced by immunoSEQ multiplex PCR, yet TCRdb's version contains in-frame clones alone and is incomplete. The data show 150,000 to 200,000 clones, with around nine tenths seen just once and 10% held by the top ten. The source material was peripheral blood. The receptor set was obtained from a woman aged 70 to 79 with COVID-19, enrolled during active disease. The CDR3 runs from the conserved cysteine through the conserved F or W. Fields, in order: V gene, J gene, CDR3 length, CDR3 protein.

v_call: TRBV29-1
j_call: TRBJ2-3
cdr3_length: 15
cdr3_aa: CSVAGTGARTDTQYF

v_call: TRBV4-1
j_call: TRBJ2-7
cdr3_length: 14
cdr3_aa: CASSQAGWEGKQYF

v_call: TRBV10-3
j_call: TRBJ1-2
cdr3_length: 13
cdr3_aa: CAIMTGANYGYTF

v_call: TRBV27
j_call: TRBJ1-3
cdr3_length: 15
cdr3_aa: CASSLFGELGNTIYF

v_call: TRBV2
j_call: TRBJ2-3
cdr3_length: 18
cdr3_aa: CASSGISTSGGLIDTQYF

v_call: TRBV7-2
j_call: TRBJ1-6
cdr3_length: 13
cdr3_aa: CASSFRDNSPLHF

v_call: TRBV3-1/TRBV3-2
j_call: TRBJ2-7
cdr3_length: 14
cdr3_aa: CASSQASGGTEQYF

v_call: TRBV9
j_call: TRBJ2-3
cdr3_length: 15
cdr3_aa: CASSLLAASTDTQYF

v_call: TRBV28
j_call: TRBJ1-2
cdr3_length: 15
cdr3_aa: CASSFGDSRVYGYTF

v_call: TRBV2
j_call: TRBJ1-1
cdr3_length: 14
cdr3_aa: CASSGRGGNTEAFF

v_call: TRBV7-9
j_call: TRBJ2-3
cdr3_length: 15
cdr3_aa: CASTLEGGVRDTQYF

v_call: TRBV7-3
j_call: TRBJ2-5
cdr3_length: 16
cdr3_aa: CASSPRGLAGGETQYF

v_call: TRBV7-2
j_call: TRBJ2-2
cdr3_length: 16
cdr3_aa: CASSLVSGRVGGELFF

v_call: TRBV5-1
j_call: TRBJ2-7
cdr3_length: 11
cdr3_aa: CASSHNYEQYF

v_call: TRBV2
j_call: TRBJ1-6
cdr3_length: 15
cdr3_aa: CASTGQGGGNSPLHF

v_call: TRBV27
j_call: TRBJ2-7
cdr3_length: 15
cdr3_aa: CASNSRVSGNHEQYF

v_call: TRBV6-5
j_call: TRBJ1-2
cdr3_length: 14
cdr3_aa: CALRGSGGNYGYTF

v_call: TRBV4-2
j_call: TRBJ2-5
cdr3_length: 15
cdr3_aa: CASSQGLANKETQYF

v_call: TRBV5-1
j_call: TRBJ1-3
cdr3_length: 15
cdr3_aa: CASSPGTAQGNTIYF

v_call: TRBV30
j_call: TRBJ1-2
cdr3_length: 14
cdr3_aa: CAWSGDRANYGYTF

v_call: TRBV4-1
j_call: TRBJ1-5
cdr3_length: 15
cdr3_aa: CASSHRAGDGQPQHF

v_call: TRBV13
j_call: TRBJ2-3
cdr3_length: 13
cdr3_aa: CASSPYESSTQYF

v_call: TRBV18
j_call: TRBJ1-3
cdr3_length: 14
cdr3_aa: CASSPADSGNTIYF

v_call: TRBV5-1
j_call: TRBJ1-2
cdr3_length: 15
cdr3_aa: CASSLEPGQSYGYTF

v_call: TRBV5-1
j_call: TRBJ1-1
cdr3_length: 13
cdr3_aa: CASSWEVYTEAFF

v_call: TRBV10-3
j_call: TRBJ2-5
cdr3_length: 16
cdr3_aa: CAISESDRGGGETQYF

v_call: TRBV10-3
j_call: TRBJ1-6
cdr3_length: 17
cdr3_aa: CAISLTGQGIGDSPLHF

v_call: TRBV6-2/TRBV6-3
j_call: TRBJ2-1
cdr3_length: 19
cdr3_aa: CASSHQRGRRSKMRDEQFF

v_call: TRBV2
j_call: TRBJ1-2
cdr3_length: 14
cdr3_aa: CASSIQGADYGYTF

v_call: TRBV6-5
j_call: TRBJ1-2
cdr3_length: 15
cdr3_aa: CASSTNRRGNYGYTF

v_call: TRBV30
j_call: TRBJ1-2
cdr3_length: 15
cdr3_aa: CAWRIKAGLLHGYTF

v_call: TRBV19
j_call: TRBJ2-7
cdr3_length: 13
cdr3_aa: CASSIHSSYEQYF

v_call: TRBV2
j_call: TRBJ1-1
cdr3_length: 14
cdr3_aa: CASVRQGGYTEAFF

v_call: TRBV3-1/TRBV3-2
j_call: TRBJ1-6
cdr3_length: 14
cdr3_aa: CASSQDLGDIPLHF

v_call: TRBV6-6
j_call: TRBJ1-5
cdr3_length: 17
cdr3_aa: CASSRDSSTVGNQPQHF

v_call: TRBV14
j_call: TRBJ1-3
cdr3_length: 19
cdr3_aa: CASSHPRARGGSSGNTIYF

v_call: TRBV5-6
j_call: TRBJ1-4
cdr3_length: 15
cdr3_aa: CASSRWTGANEKLFF

v_call: TRBV19
j_call: TRBJ2-2
cdr3_length: 14
cdr3_aa: CASSRGLSGGELFF

v_call: TRBV6-5
j_call: TRBJ1-5
cdr3_length: 15
cdr3_aa: CASSPRVGGNQPQHF

v_call: TRBV12-3/TRBV12-4
j_call: TRBJ2-7
cdr3_length: 12
cdr3_aa: CASSFSRSEQYF

v_call: TRBV2
j_call: TRBJ1-5
cdr3_length: 16
cdr3_aa: CASRQAGRYSNQPQHF

v_call: TRBV5-6
j_call: TRBJ2-3
cdr3_length: 16
cdr3_aa: CASSPGGLAGPDTQYF

v_call: TRBV21-1
j_call: TRBJ2-3
cdr3_length: 17
cdr3_aa: CASSKAGGPRGTDTQYF

v_call: TRBV12-5
j_call: TRBJ2-5
cdr3_length: 13
cdr3_aa: CASGPDREETQYF

v_call: TRBV19
j_call: TRBJ1-6
cdr3_length: 14
cdr3_aa: CASSTPGQGQTLHF

v_call: TRBV3-1/TRBV3-2
j_call: TRBJ2-7
cdr3_length: 12
cdr3_aa: CASSSPGDAQYF

v_call: TRBV19
j_call: TRBJ1-5
cdr3_length: 13
cdr3_aa: CASSIRGNQPQHF

v_call: TRBV3-1/TRBV3-2
j_call: TRBJ1-1
cdr3_length: 14
cdr3_aa: CASSRPILGEGAFF

v_call: TRBV18
j_call: TRBJ2-1
cdr3_length: 16
cdr3_aa: CASSSGRVTSGNEQFF

v_call: TRBV6-5
j_call: TRBJ1-6
cdr3_length: 14
cdr3_aa: CASRARQVLSPLHF

v_call: TRBV6-1
j_call: TRBJ1-1
cdr3_length: 14
cdr3_aa: CASSERSQVVEAFF

v_call: TRBV9
j_call: TRBJ1-1
cdr3_length: 18
cdr3_aa: CASSAQRTGGFGETEAFF

v_call: TRBV6-5
j_call: TRBJ2-1
cdr3_length: 14
cdr3_aa: CATEGRGGYNEQFF

v_call: TRBV9
j_call: TRBJ2-1
cdr3_length: 17
cdr3_aa: CASSVQTGGGSYNEQFF

v_call: TRBV5-1
j_call: TRBJ2-1
cdr3_length: 16
cdr3_aa: CASSQLNSGGRDEQFF

v_call: TRBV12-3/TRBV12-4
j_call: TRBJ2-4
cdr3_length: 12
cdr3_aa: CASSLEVTARDF

v_call: TRBV10-2
j_call: TRBJ1-1
cdr3_length: 14
cdr3_aa: CASSARAGETEAFF

v_call: TRBV29-1
j_call: TRBJ1-1
cdr3_length: 13
cdr3_aa: CSGSTGGDTEAFF